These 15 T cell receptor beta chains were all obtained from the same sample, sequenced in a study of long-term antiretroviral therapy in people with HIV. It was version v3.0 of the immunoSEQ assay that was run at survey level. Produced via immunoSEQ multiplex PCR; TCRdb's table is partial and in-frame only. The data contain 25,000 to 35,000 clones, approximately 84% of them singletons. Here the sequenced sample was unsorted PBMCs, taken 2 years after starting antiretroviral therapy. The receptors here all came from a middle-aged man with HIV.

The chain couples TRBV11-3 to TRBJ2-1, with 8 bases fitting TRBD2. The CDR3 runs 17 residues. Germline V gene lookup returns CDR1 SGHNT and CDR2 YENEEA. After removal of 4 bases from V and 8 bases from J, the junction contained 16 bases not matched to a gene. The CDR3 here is CASSSPALAGIDHEQFF. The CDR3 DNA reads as TGTGCCAGCAGCTCCCCCGCGCTAGCGGGTATCGATCATGAGCAGTTCTTC. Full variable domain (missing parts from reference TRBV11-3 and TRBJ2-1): EAGVVQSPRYKIIEKKQPVAFWCNPISGHNTLYWYLQNLGQGPELLIRYENEEAVDDSQLPKDRFSAERLKGVDSTLKIQPAELGDSAVYLCASSSPALAGIDHEQFFGPGTRLTVL.

The CDR3 reads CASSRYMTGRNSPLHF. In nucleotides, the CDR3 is TGTGCCAGCAGCAGATATATGACAGGTCGCAATTCACCCCTCCACTTT. This chain joins TRBV7-9 and TRBJ1-6, with D perhaps TRBD1 (6 bases). From germline, CDR1 is SEHNR and CDR2 FQNEAQ (reference sequence). V lost 5 bases, J lost 7 bases, and 18 bases lay in between. The CDR3 extends over 16 amino acids.

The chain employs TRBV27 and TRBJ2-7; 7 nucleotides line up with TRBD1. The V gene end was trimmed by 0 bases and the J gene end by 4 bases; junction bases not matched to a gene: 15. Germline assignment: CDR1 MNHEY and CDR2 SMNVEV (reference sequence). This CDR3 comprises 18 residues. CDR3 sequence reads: CASSLSTQGPAGGYEQYF. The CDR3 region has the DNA TGTGCCAGCAGTTTATCGACACAGGGGCCCGCTGGGGGTTACGAGCAGTACTTC.

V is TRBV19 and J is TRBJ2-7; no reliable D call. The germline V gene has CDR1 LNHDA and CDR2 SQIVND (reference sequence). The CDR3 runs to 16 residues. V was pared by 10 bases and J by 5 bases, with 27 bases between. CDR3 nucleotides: TGTGCCACCACTAAGACGGGCAGAACCTCCTTCGACGAGCAGTACTTC. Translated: CATTKTGRTSFDEQYF.

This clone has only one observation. CDR3 nucleotides: TGCGCCAGCAGCCAAGAAGGCGTGGAGCGGATTAACACAGATACGCAGTATTTT. It yields the protein CASSQEGVERINTDTQYF. The gene calls are TRBV4-3 and TRBJ2-3, with a possible D match to TRBD2 (5 bases). From germline, CDR1 is LGHNA and CDR2 YSLEER. V was pared by 0 bases and J by 2 bases, with 18 bases between. The CDR3 contains 18 residues.

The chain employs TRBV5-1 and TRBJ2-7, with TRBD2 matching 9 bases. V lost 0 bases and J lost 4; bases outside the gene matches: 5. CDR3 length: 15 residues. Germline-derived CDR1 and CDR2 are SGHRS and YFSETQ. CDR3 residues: CASSLDGTSSYEQYF. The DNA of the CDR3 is TGCGCCAGCAGCTTGGACGGGACTAGCAGTTACGAGCAGTACTTC. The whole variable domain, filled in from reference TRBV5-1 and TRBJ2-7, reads KAGVTQTPRYLIKTRGQQVTLSCSPISGHRSVSWYQQTPGQGLQFLFEYFSETQRNKGNFPGRFSGRQFSNSRSEMNVSTLELGDSALYLCASSLDGTSSYEQYFGPGTRLTVT.

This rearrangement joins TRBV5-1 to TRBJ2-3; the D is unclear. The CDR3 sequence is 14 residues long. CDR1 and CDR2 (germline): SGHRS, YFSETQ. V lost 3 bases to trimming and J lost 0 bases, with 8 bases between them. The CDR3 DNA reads TGCGCCAGCAGCTCCGTAACTAGCACAGATACGCAGTATTTT. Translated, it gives CASSSVTSTDTQYF.

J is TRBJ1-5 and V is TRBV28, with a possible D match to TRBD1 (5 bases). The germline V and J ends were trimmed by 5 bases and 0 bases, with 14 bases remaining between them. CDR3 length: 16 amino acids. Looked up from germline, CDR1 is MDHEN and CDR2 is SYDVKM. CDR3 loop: CASSPTRGFSNQPQHF. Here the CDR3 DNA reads TGTGCCAGCAGTCCCACTCGGGGGTTTAGCAATCAGCCCCAGCATTTT.

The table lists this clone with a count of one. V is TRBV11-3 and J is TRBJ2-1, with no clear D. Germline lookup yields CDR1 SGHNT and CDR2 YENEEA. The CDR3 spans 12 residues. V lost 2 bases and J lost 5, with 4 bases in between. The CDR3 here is CASSLRDNEQFF. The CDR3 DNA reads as TGTGCCAGCAGCTTAAGAGACAATGAGCAGTTCTTC.

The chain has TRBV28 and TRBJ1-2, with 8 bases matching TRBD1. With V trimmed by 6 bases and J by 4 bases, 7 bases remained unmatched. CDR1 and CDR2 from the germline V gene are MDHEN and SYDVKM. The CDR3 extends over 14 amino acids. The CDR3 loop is CASRHRTGTYGYTF. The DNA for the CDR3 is TGTGCCAGCAGACACCGGACAGGGACCTATGGCTACACCTTC.

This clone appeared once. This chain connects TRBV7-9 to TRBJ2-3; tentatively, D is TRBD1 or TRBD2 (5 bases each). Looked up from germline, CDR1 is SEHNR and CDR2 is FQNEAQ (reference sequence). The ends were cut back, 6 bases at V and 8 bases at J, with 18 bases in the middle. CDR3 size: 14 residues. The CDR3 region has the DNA TGTGCCAGCAGTTTTTCCCCGAGGGGCGGTACGCAGTATTTT. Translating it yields CASSFSPRGGTQYF.

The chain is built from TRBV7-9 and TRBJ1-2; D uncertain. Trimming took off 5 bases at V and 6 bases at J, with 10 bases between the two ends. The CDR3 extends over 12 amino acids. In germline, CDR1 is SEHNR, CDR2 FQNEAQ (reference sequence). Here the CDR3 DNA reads TGTGCCAGCAGCCCGAGGTCCGATGGCTACACCTTC. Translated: CASSPRSDGYTF.

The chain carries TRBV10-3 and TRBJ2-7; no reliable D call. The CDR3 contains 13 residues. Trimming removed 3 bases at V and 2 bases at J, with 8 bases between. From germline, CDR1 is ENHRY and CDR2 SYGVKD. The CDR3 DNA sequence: TGTGCCATCAGTGAATCGTCAGCCTACGAGCAGTACTTC. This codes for CAISESSAYEQYF.

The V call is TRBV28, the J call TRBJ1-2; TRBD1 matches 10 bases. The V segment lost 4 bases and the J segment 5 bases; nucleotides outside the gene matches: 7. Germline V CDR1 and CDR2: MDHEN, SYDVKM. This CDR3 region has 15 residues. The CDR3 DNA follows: TGTGCCAGCAGTTCCACGACAGGGGGCAAGTATGGCTACACCTTC. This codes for CASSSTTGGKYGYTF.

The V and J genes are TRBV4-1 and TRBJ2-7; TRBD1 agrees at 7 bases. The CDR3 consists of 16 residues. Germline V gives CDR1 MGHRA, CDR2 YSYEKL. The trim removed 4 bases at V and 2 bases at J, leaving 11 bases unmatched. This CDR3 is CASSPTDPDRTYEQYF. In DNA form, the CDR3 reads TGCGCCAGCAGCCCCACCGATCCGGACAGGACCTACGAGCAGTACTTC.